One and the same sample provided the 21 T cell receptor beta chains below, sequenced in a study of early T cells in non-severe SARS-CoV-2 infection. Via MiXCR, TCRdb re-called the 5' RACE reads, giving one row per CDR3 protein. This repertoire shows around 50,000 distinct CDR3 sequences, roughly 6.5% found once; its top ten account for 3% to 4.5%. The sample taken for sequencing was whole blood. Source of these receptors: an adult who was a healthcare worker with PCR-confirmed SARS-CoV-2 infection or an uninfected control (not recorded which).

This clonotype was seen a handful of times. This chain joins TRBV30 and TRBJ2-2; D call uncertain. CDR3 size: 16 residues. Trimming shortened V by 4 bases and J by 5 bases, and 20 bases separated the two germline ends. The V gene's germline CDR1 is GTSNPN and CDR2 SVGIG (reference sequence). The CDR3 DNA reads TGTGCCTGGAACCCTGGACCCTCAGTCCAAACCGGGGAGCTGTTTTTT. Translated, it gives CAWNPGPSVQTGELFF.

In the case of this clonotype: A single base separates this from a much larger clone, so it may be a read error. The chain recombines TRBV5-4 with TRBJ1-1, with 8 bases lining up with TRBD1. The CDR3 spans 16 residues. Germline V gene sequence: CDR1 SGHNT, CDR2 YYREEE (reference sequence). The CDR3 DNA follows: TGTGTCAGCAGCTTGAGACAGGGGCAGGGGAACACTGAAGCTTTCTTT. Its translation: CVSSLRQGQGNTEAFF.

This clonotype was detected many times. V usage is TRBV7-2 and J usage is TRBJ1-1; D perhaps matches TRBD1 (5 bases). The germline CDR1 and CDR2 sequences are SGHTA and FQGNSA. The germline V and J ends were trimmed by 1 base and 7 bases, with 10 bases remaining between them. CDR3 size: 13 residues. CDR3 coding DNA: TGTGCCAGCAGCTTAGGTGGGACGGGTGAAGCTTTCTTT. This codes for CASSLGGTGEAFF. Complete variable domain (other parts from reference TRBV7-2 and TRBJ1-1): GAGVSQSPSNKVTEKGKDVELRCDPISGHTALYWYRQSLGQGLEFLIYFQGNSAPDKSGLPSDRFSAERTGGSVSTLTIQRTQQEDSAVYLCASSLGGTGEAFFGQGTRLTVV.

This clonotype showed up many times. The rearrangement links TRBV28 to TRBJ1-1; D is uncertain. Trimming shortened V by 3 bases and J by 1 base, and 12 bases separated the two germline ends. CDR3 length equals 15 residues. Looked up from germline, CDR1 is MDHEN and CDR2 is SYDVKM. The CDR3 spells CASSLSAPSNTEAFF. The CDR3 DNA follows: TGTGCCAGCAGTTTGTCGGCACCATCGAACACTGAAGCTTTCTTT.

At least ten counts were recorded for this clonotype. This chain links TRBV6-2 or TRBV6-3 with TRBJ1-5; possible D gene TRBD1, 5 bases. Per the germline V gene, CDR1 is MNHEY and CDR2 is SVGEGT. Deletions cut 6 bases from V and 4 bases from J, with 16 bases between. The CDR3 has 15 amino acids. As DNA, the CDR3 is TGTGCCAGCAGCTACCGCCGTGACAGTAATCAGCCCCAGCATTTT. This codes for CASSYRRDSNQPQHF.

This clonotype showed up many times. The CDR3 DNA sequence: TGTGCCAGCACCAGGACAGGGGTCCTCTCCTACGAGCAGTACTTC. Its translation is CASTRTGVLSYEQYF. The chain carries TRBV6-5 and TRBJ2-7; TRBD1 matches 9 bases. V trimming: 7 bases; J trimming: 0 bases; junction bases outside the gene matches: 7. The CDR3 sequence is 15 residues long. Germline CDR1 and CDR2: MNHEY and SVGAGI.

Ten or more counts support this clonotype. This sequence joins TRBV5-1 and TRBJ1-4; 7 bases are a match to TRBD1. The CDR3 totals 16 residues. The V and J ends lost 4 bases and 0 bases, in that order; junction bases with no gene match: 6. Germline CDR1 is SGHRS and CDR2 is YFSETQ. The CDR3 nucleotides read TGCGCCAGCAGCCCAGGGGACAGTGCAACTAATGAAAAACTGTTTTTT. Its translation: CASSPGDSATNEKLFF.

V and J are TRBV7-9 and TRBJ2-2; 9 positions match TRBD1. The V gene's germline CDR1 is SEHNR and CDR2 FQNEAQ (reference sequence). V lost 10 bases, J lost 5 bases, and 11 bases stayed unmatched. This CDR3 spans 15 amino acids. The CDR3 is CAKLGTGLETGELFF. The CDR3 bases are TGTGCCAAATTGGGGACAGGGCTGGAAACCGGGGAGCTGTTTTTT. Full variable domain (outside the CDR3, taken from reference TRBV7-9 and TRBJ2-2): DTGVSQNPRHKITKRGQNVTFRCDPISEHNRLYWYRQTLGQGPEFLTYFQNEAQLEKSRLLSDRFSAERPKGSFSTLEIQRTEQGDSAMYLCAKLGTGLETGELFFGEGSRLTVL.

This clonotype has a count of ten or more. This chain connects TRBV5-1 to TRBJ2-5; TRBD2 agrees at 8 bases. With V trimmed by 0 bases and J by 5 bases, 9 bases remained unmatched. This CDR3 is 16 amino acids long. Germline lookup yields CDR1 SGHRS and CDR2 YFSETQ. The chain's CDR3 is CASSLGSSGATETQYF. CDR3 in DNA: TGCGCCAGCAGCTTGGGGAGTAGCGGGGCTACCGAGACCCAGTACTTC.

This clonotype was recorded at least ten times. The CDR3 DNA reads TGTGCCAGCAGCCAGGGACTAGCGGGGATCGGACGCCTGCAGTATTTT. Protein: CASSQGLAGIGRLQYF. The V call is TRBV6-2 or TRBV6-3, the J call TRBJ2-3, with 13 bases matching TRBD2. V lost 6 bases and J lost 11; bases outside the gene matches: 14. The CDR3 has 16 amino acids. Looked up from germline, CDR1 is MNHEY and CDR2 is SVGEGT.

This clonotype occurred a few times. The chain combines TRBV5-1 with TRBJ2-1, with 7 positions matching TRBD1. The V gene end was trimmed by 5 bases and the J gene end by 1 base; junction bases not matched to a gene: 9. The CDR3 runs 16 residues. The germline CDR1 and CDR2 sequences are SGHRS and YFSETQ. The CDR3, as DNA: TGCGCCAGCAGGCGACAGGGACAAAAATCCTACAATGAGCAGTTCTTC. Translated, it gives CASRRQGQKSYNEQFF.

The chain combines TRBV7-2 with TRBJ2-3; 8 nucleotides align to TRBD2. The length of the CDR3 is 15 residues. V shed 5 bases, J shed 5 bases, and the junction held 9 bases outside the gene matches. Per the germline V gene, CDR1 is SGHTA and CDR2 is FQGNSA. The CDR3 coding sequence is TGTGCCAGCAGCCCCTCGGGGGGGTTGGGAGATACGCAGTATTTT. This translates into CASSPSGGLGDTQYF.

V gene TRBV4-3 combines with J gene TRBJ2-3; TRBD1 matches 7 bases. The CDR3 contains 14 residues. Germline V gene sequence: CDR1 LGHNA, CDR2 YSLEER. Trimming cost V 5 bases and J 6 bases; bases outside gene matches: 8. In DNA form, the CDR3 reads TGCGCCAGCAGCTCGGAGACAGGGCTGGATACGCAGTATTTT. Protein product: CASSSETGLDTQYF.

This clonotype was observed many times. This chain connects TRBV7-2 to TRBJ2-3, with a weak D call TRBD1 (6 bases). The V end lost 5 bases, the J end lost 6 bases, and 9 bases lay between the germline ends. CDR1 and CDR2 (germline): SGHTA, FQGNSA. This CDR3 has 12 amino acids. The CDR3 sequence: CASSLDRDTQYF. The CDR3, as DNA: TGTGCCAGCAGCCTCGACAGGGATACGCAGTATTTT.

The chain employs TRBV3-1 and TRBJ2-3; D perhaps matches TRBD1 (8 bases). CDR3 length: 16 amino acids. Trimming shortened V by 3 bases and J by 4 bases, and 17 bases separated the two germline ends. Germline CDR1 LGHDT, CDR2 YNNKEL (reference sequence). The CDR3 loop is CASSQAHRGRADTQYF. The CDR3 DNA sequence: TGTGCCAGCAGCCAGGCCCACAGGGGGAGGGCAGATACGCAGTATTTT.

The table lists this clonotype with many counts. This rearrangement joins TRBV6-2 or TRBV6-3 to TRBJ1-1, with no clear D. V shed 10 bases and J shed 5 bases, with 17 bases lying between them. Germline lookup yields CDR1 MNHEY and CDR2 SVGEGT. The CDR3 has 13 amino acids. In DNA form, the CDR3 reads TGTGCCACCTCAGTGGGAGGGTTGACTGAAGCTTTCTTT. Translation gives CATSVGGLTEAFF.

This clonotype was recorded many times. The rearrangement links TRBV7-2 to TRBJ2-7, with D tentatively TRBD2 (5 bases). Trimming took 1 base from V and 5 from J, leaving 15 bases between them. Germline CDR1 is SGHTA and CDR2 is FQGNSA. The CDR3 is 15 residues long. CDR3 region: CASSLDLGVRNEQYF. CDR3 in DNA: TGTGCCAGCAGCTTAGATCTCGGGGTTAGAAACGAGCAGTACTTC.

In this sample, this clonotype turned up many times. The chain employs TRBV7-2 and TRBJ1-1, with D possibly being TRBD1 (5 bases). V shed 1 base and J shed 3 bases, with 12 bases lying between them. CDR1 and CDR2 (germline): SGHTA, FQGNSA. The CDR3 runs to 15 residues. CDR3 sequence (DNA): TGTGCCAGCAGCTTAGGCTCTTCGGGGCACACTGAAGCTTTCTTT. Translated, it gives CASSLGSSGHTEAFF. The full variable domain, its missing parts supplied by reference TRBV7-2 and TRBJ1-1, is GAGVSQSPSNKVTEKGKDVELRCDPISGHTALYWYRQSLGQGLEFLIYFQGNSAPDKSGLPSDRFSAERTGGSVSTLTIQRTQQEDSAVYLCASSLGSSGHTEAFFGQGTRLTVV.

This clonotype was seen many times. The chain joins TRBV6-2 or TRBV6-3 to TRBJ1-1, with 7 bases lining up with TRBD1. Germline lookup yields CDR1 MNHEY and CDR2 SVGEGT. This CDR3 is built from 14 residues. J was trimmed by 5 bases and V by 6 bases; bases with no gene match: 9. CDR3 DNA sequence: TGTGCCAGCAGAACCCGGGACAGAAGGACTGAAGCTTTCTTT. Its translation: CASRTRDRRTEAFF.

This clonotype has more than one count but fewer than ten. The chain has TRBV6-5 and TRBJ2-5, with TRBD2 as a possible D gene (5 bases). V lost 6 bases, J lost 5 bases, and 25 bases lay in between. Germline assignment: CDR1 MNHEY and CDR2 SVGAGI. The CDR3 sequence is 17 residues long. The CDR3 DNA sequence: TGTGCCAGCAGCCCACTAGGCCCTGGGGTTGGAGTCGAGACCCAGTACTTC. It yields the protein CASSPLGPGVGVETQYF.

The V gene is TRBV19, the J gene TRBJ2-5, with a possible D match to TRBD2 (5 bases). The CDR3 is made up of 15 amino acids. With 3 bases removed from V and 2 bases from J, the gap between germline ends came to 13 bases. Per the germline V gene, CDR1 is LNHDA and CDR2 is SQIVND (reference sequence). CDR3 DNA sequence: TGTGCCAGTAGTATTGGGAGAATGGGTCAAGAGACCCAGTACTTC. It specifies CASSIGRMGQETQYF.